Listed below are T cell receptor beta chains from one sample, sequenced in a study of T cells in Graves' hyperthyroidism and ophthalmopathy. TCRdb redid the calling of the multiplex PCR reads with MiXCR, one entry per CDR3 protein. The sample shows about 420,000 distinct CDR3 sequences, 15% to 19% of them seen only once. Sequencing was performed on blood. Source of these receptors: a woman in her late teens or twenties with Graves' hyperthyroidism. Both conserved end residues are part of each CDR3. The order of the fields is D gene, J gene, V gene, clone size, CDR3 DNA, CDR3 protein. The D gene is left open where the match is weak. Size is omitted from some rows. Given values are once, few, many or a class for expanded clones.

D gene: .
J gene: TRBJ2-7
V gene: TRBV28
clone size: .
CDR3 DNA: TGTGCCAGCAGAAACAAAGGGTTCGAGCAGTACTTC
CDR3 protein: CASRNKGFEQYF

D gene: .
J gene: TRBJ1-1
V gene: TRBV27
clone size: many
CDR3 DNA: TGTGCCAGCAGTTTTGATTCAGGGGAGGGTCCGTACACTGAAGCTTTCTTT
CDR3 protein: CASSFDSGEGPYTEAFF

D gene: .
J gene: TRBJ2-1
V gene: TRBV20-1
clone size: few
CDR3 DNA: TGCAGTGCCAATCGGCCCCTGAGCTCCTACAATGAGCAGTTCTTC
CDR3 protein: CSANRPLSSYNEQFF

D gene: TRBD1
J gene: TRBJ2-1
V gene: TRBV13
clone size: many
CDR3 DNA: TGTGCCAGCGGGACAGGGTCCTACAATGAGCAGTTCTTC
CDR3 protein: CASGTGSYNEQFF

D gene: .
J gene: TRBJ1-2
V gene: TRBV12-3/TRBV12-4
clone size: many
CDR3 DNA: TGTGCCAGCAGCCCCGGTGCTGACCATGGCTACACCTTC
CDR3 protein: CASSPGADHGYTF

D gene: .
J gene: TRBJ2-7
V gene: TRBV5-1
clone size: many
CDR3 DNA: TGCGCCAGCAGCTTGTCACTTTCCAGGCCTTCCTACGAGCAGTACTTC
CDR3 protein: CASSLSLSRPSYEQYF

D gene: TRBD1
J gene: TRBJ2-1
V gene: TRBV9
clone size: .
CDR3 DNA: TGTGCCAGCAGCGAGAGAGCGGGACAGGGGATTACAAGGGCGGGAGGAGGTGAGCAGTTCTTC
CDR3 protein: CASSERAGQGITRAGGGEQFF

D gene: TRBD2
J gene: TRBJ2-7
V gene: TRBV20-1
clone size: many
CDR3 DNA: TGCAGTGCTAGAGATGCATTCCCAGCGGGAGTAACAGGCGAGCAGTACTTC
CDR3 protein: CSARDAFPAGVTGEQYF

D gene: .
J gene: TRBJ2-3
V gene: TRBV20-1
clone size: many
CDR3 DNA: TGCAGTGCACGGACAGGCACAGATACGCAGTATTTT
CDR3 protein: CSARTGTDTQYF

D gene: .
J gene: TRBJ2-3
V gene: TRBV13
clone size: .
CDR3 DNA: TGTGCCAGCAGCACGGATGACACAGATACGCAGTATTTT
CDR3 protein: CASSTDDTDTQYF

D gene: .
J gene: TRBJ1-2
V gene: TRBV30
clone size: many
CDR3 DNA: TGTGCCTGGAGTGTACCAGGGAGAACCAACTATGGCTACACCTTC
CDR3 protein: CAWSVPGRTNYGYTF